The count of the clone carrying this T cell receptor beta chain is one. Its antigen is undetermined. The CDR3 consists of 16 residues. With 5 bases removed from V and 6 bases from J, the gap between germline ends came to 20 bases. Looked up from germline, CDR1 is SGHAT and CDR2 is FQNNGV. PCR involved 60 Vbeta and 13 Jbeta primers. Using immunoSEQ multiplex PCR, the repertoire was profiled, and TCRdb retains in-frame clones only, with some absent. The sample lists more than 130,000 clones; around 85% were seen once. These donors, healthy bone marrow donors, were studied. This sample stems from a study of cytomegalovirus exposure and HLA in healthy donors. Points from the study as a whole: Most TCR beta V segments were productive about 87% or about 30% of the time in an earlier analysis.

The chain carries TRBV11-2 and TRBJ2-1, with TRBD2 as a possible D gene (7 bases). The sequenced sample was PBMCs. This clonotype was obtained from a man aged 35-49 years in good health and CMV-seropositive. CDR3 protein: CASSLAGGGGINEQFF. The CDR3 coding sequence is TGTGCCAGCAGCCTGGCAGGAGGGGGGGGCATCAATGAGCAGTTCTTC.